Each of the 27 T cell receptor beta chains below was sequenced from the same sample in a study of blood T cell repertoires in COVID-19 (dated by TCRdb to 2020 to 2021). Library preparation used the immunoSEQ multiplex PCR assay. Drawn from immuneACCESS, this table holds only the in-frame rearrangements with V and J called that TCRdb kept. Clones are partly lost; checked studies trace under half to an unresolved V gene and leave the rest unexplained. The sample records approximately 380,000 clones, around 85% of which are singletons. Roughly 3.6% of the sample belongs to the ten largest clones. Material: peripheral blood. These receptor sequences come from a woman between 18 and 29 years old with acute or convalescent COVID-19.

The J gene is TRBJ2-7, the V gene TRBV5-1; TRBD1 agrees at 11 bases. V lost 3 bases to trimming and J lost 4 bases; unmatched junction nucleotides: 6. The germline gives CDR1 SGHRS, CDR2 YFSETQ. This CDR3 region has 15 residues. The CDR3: CASSSYGQGAYEQYF. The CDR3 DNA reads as TGCGCCAGCAGCTCCTACGGACAGGGGGCTTACGAGCAGTACTTC.

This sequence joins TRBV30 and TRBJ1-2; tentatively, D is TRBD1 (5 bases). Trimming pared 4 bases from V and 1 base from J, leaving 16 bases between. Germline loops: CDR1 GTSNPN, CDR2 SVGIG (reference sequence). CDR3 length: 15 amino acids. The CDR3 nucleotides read TGTGCCTGGAACCCCCAAGGGGTTTTTAACTATGGCTACACCTTC. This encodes CAWNPQGVFNYGYTF.

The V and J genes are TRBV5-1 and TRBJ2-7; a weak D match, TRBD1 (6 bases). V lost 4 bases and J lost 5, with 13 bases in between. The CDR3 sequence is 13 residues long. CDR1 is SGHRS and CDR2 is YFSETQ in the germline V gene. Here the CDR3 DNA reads TGCGCCAGCAGCCTTACAGGGAATGACGAGCAGTACTTC. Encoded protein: CASSLTGNDEQYF.

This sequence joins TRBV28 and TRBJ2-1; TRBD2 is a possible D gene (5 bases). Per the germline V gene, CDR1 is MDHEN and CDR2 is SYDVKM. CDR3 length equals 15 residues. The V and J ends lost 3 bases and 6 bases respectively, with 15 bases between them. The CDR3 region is CASSFSTQTINEQFF. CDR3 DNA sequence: TGTGCCAGCAGTTTTAGTACGCAGACTATCAATGAGCAGTTCTTC.

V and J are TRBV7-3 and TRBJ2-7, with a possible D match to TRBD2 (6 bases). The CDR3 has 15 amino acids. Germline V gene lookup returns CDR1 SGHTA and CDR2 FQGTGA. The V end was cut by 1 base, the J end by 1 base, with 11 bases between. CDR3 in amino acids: CASSLMSGLSYEQYF. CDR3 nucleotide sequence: TGTGCCAGCAGCTTAATGTCTGGACTATCCTACGAGCAGTACTTC.

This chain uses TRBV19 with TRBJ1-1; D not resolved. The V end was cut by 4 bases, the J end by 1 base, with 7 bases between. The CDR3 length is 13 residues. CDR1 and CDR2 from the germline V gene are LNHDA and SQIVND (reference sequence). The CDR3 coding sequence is TGTGCCAGTAGTACCCACGGGAACACTGAAGCTTTCTTT. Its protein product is CASSTHGNTEAFF.

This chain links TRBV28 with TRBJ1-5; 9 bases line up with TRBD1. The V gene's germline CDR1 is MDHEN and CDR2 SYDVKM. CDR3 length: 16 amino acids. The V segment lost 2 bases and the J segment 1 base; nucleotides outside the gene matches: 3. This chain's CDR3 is CASSLKTGGSNQPQHF. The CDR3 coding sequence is TGTGCCAGCAGTTTAAAGACAGGGGGAAGCAATCAGCCCCAGCATTTT.

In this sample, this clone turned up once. The CDR3 sequence: CASSPRQNEKLFF. DNA of the CDR3: TGTGCCAGCTCACCCCGACAGAATGAAAAACTGTTTTTT. The chain joins TRBV18 to TRBJ1-4; a weak D match, TRBD1 (5 bases). Germline assignment: CDR1 KGHSH and CDR2 LQKENI. Between the trimmed V and J ends, which lost 3 bases and 5 bases, there was a span of 7 bases. The CDR3 has 13 residues.

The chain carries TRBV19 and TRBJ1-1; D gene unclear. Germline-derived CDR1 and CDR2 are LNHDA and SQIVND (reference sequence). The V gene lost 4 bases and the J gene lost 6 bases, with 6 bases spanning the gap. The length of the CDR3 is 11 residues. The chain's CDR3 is CASSSSSEAFF. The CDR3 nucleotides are TGTGCCAGTAGTAGTAGCTCTGAAGCTTTCTTT.

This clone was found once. The CDR3 nucleotides read TGTGCCAGCAGCCAGGGGACTAGCGGGGGGGCCGAGACAGATACGCAGTATTTT. This sequence encodes CASSQGTSGGAETDTQYF. The V and J genes are TRBV3-1 (or the pseudogene TRBV3-2) and TRBJ2-3; 16 bases agree with TRBD2. With V trimmed by 3 bases and J by 3 bases, 6 bases remained unmatched. The CDR3 loop spans 18 amino acids. Germline V gene sequence: CDR1 LGHDT, CDR2 YNNKEL (reference sequence).

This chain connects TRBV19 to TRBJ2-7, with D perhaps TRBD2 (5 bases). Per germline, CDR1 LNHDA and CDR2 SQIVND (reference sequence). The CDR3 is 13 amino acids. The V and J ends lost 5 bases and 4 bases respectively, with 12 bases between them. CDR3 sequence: CASSPGRGYEQYF. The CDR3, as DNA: TGTGCCAGTAGTCCAGGACGGGGATACGAGCAGTACTTC.

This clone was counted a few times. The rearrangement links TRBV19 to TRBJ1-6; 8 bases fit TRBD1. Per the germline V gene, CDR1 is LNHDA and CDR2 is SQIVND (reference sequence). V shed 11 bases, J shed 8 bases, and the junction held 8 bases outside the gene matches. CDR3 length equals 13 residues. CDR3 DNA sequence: TGTGCCGGGCGGACAGGGTCTGATTCACCCCTCCACTTT. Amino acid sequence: CAGRTGSDSPLHF.

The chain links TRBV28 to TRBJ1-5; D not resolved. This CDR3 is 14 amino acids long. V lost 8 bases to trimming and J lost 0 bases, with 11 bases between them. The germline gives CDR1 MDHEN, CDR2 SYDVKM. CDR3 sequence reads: CASRLGSSNQPQHF. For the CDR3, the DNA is TGTGCCAGCCGCCTAGGCAGTAGCAATCAGCCCCAGCATTTT.

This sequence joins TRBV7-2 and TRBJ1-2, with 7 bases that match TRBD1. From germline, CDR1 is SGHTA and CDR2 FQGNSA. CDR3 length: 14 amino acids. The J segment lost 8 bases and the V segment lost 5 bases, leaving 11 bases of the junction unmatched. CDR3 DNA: TGTGCCAGCAGCAGACAGGGTTCGGATCTAGGCTACACCTTC. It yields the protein CASSRQGSDLGYTF.

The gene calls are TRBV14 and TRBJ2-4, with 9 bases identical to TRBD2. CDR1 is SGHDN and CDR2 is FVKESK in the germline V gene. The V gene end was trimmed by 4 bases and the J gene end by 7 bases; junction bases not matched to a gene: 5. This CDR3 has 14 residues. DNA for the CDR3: TGTGCCAGCAGCCGTAGCGGGAGTGGCAACATTCAGTACTTC. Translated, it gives CASSRSGSGNIQYF.

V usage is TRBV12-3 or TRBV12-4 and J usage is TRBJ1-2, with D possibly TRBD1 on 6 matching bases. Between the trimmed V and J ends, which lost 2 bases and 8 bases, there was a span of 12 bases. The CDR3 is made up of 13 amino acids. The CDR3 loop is CASSLKGVRGYTF. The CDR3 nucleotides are TGTGCCAGCAGTTTAAAGGGGGTGAGAGGCTACACCTTC.

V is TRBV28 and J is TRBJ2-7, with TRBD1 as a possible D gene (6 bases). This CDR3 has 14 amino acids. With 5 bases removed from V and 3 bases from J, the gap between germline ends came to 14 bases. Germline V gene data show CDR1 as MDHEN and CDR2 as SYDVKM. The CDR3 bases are TGTGCCAGCAGTAGGACAGAAAAGCACTACGAGCAGTACTTC. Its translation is CASSRTEKHYEQYF.

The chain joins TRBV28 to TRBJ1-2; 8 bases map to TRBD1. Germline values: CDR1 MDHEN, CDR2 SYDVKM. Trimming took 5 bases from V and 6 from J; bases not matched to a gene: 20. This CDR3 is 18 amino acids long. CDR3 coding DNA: TGTGCCAGCAGTCCCCAGTCCGTCAGGGGGCGATTTGATAATGGCTACACCTTC. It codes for CASSPQSVRGRFDNGYTF.

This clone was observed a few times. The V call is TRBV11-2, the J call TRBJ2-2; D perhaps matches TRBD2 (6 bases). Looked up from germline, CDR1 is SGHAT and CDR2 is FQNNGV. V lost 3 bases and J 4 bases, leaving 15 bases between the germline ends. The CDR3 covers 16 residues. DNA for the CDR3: TGTGCCAGCAGCTTGGGGTTAGCGGAACCCACCGGGGAGCTGTTTTTT. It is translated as CASSLGLAEPTGELFF.

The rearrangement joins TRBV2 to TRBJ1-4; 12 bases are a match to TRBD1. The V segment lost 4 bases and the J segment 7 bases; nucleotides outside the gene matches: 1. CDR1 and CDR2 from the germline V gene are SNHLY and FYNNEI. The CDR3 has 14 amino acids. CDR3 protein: CASSGGQGAEKLFF. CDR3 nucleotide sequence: TGTGCCAGCAGTGGGGGACAGGGGGCTGAAAAACTGTTTTTT.

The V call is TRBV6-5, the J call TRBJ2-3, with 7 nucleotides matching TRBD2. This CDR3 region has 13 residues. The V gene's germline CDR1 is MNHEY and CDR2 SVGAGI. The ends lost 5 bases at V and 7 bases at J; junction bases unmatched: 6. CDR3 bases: TGTGCCAGCAGTACTGGGGGGGAAAATACGCAGTATTTT. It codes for CASSTGGENTQYF.

The CDR3 nucleotides read TGTGCCAGCGCGGGGGGGCCGGGAAATGAGCAGTTCTTC. Translating gives CASAGGPGNEQFF. V gene TRBV6-5 combines with J gene TRBJ2-1, with 9 bases that match TRBD2. The trim removed 8 bases at V and 7 bases at J, leaving 6 bases unmatched. Per the germline V gene, CDR1 is MNHEY and CDR2 is SVGAGI. CDR3 size: 13 residues.

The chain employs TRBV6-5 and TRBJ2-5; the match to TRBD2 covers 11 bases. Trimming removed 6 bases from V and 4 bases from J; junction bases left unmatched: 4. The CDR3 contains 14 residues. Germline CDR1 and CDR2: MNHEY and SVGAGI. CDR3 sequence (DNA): TGTGCCAGCAGGCTAGCGGGGGGTCCAGAGACCCAGTACTTC. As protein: CASRLAGGPETQYF.

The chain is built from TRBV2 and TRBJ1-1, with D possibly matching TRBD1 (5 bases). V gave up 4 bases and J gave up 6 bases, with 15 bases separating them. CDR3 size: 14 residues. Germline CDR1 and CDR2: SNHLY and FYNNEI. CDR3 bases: TGTGCCAGCAGTGCCAGGGTAAAGTTCGCTGAAGCTTTCTTT. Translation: CASSARVKFAEAFF.

This CDR3 reads CASALEGRSQYF. CDR3 in DNA: TGTGCCAGCGCCCTGGAGGGGAGGTCGCAGTATTTT. This chain connects TRBV11-2 to TRBJ2-3, with a possible D match to TRBD2 (6 bases). The CDR3 totals 12 residues. The germline V gene has CDR1 SGHAT and CDR2 FQNNGV. The ends were cut back, 8 bases at V and 10 bases at J, with 16 bases in the middle.

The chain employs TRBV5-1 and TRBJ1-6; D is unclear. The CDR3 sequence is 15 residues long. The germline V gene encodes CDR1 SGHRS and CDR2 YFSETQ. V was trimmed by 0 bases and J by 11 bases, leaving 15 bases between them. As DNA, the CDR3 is TGCGCCAGCAGCTTGGATTCGGACTCCGGCCCACCCCTCCACTTT. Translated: CASSLDSDSGPPLHF.

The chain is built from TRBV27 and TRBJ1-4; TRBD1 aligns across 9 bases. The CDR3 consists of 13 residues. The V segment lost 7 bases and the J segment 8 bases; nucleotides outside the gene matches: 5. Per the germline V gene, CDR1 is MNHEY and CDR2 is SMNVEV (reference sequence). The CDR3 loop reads CASKRDREEKLFF. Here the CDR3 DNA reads TGTGCCAGCAAGAGGGACAGGGAAGAAAAACTGTTTTTT.